This T cell receptor (beta chain) was captured by sequencing in a study of breast tumors, draining lymph nodes, adjacent tissues. Notes on the study in general: Luminal-like breast cancer showed significantly greater tumor-nontumor repertoire similarity than basal-like breast cancer did. Tumor TCR diversity was below lymph nodes but above nontumor tissue. Most tumor T cells seemingly derive from lymph node, then expand in tumor.

Details on this clonotype: What it binds is not known.

Axillary draining lymph nodes of breast cancer patients supplied the node samples. This CDR3 comprises 15 residues. V was shortened by 6 bases and J by 1 base, with 12 bases between the two germline ends. The V gene's germline CDR1 is MNHEY and CDR2 SVGEGT. From the multiplex PCR reads, TCRdb called clonotypes with MiXCR, one entry per CDR3 protein. Among approximately 230,000 distinct CDR3 sequences listed, 34% were seen once. The receptor was isolated from a female donor with breast cancer. Some clones in this sample may be carry-over from other donors' samples. The genes are TRBV6-2 or TRBV6-3 and TRBJ2-2; D is perhaps TRBD1 (6 bases). The sequencing sample was made of axillary lymph node tissue. Here the CDR3 DNA reads TGTGCCAGCAGGCAACCGGGACAGAACACCGGGGAGCTGTTTTTT. This translates into CASRQPGQNTGELFF.